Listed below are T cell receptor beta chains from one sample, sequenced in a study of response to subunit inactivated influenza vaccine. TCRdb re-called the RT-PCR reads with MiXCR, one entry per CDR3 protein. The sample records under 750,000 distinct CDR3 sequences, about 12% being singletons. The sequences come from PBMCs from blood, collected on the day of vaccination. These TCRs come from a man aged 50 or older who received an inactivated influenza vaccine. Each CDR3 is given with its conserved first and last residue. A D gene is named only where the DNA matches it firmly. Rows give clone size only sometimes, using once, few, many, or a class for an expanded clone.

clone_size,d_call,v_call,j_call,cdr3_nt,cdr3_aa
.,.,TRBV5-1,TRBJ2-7,TGCGCCAGCAGCCCCCGGGGGAAAGTCTACGAGCAGTACTTC,CASSPRGKVYEQYF
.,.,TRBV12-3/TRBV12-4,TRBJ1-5,TGTGCCAGCAGTTTGGATGGGGCAAATCAGCCCCAGCATTTT,CASSLDGANQPQHF
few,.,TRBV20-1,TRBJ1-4,TGCAGTGCTATAAGGATGACTAATGAAAAACTGTTTTTT,CSAIRMTNEKLFF
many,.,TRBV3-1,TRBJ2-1,TGTGCCAGCAGCCTACCTGGGTCTACTGAGCAGTTCTTC,CASSLPGSTEQFF
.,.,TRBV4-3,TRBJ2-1,TGCGCCAGCAGCCCCTTTGTTGGGGACACTTACAATGAGCAGTTCTTC,CASSPFVGDTYNEQFF
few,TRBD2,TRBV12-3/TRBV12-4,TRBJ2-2,TGTGCCAGCAGTCCCCAGCGGGGGGACACCGGGGAGCTGTTTTTT,CASSPQRGDTGELFF
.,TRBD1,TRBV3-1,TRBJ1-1,TGTGCCAGCAGCCTTATGGGACAGCCTGAAGCTTTCTTT,CASSLMGQPEAFF
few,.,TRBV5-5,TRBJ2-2,TGTGCCAGCAGCTTGGACTATCAAGCCACCGGGGAGCTGTTTTTT,CASSLDYQATGELFF
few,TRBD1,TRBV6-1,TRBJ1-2,TGTGCCAGCAGCCGGACAGGGGGCGGGGATGGCTACACCTTC,CASSRTGGGDGYTF
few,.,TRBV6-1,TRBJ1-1,TGTGCCAGCACCTTATCGGACCGTACTAACACTGAAGCTTTCTTT,CASTLSDRTNTEAFF
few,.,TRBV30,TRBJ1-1,TGTGCCTGGTCACTCCATGGGGACGGAGCTTTCTTT,CAWSLHGDGAFF
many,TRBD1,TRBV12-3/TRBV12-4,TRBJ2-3,TGTGCCAGCAGCGGACAGGGGGCTGGACCAGATACGCAGTATTTT,CASSGQGAGPDTQYF
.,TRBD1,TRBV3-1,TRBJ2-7,TGTGCCAGCAGCCAAGATATAACAGGGGCGGACGAGCAGTACTTC,CASSQDITGADEQYF
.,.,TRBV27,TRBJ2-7,TGTGCCAGCAGTAAGCTAAACTCCTACGAGCAGTACTTC,CASSKLNSYEQYF
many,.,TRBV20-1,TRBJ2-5,TGCAGTGCTAGAGTACCCCAGGGGACCCAGTACTTC,CSARVPQGTQYF
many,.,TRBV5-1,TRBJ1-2,TGCGCCAGCAGCTCTTCCACGAGGGGCTATGGCTACACCTTC,CASSSSTRGYGYTF
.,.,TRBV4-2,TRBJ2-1,TGTGCCAGCAGTCGTGACCTAGGACGCGCGGTCAATGAGCAGTTCTTC,CASSRDLGRAVNEQFF
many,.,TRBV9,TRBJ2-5,TGTGCCAGCAGCGTAGGAGGGGGGCTTGAGACCCAGTACTTC,CASSVGGGLETQYF
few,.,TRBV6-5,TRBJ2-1,TGTGCCAGCAGTTATTCCGTGAGCTCCTACAATGAGCAGTTCTTC,CASSYSVSSYNEQFF
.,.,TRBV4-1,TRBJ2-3,TGTGCCATCAGCCTCGGGTGGGATACGCAGTATTTT,CAISLGWDTQYF
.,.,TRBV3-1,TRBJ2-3,TGTGCCAGCAGCCAAGTGATGGTGTCAGATACGCAGTATTTT,CASSQVMVSDTQYF
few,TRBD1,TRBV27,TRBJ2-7,TGTGCCAGCAGTTTATCGGGACAGGGGGTTTTGTACTTC,CASSLSGQGVLYF
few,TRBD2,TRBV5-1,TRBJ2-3,TGCGCCAGCAGGCCCCCACTAGCGGCTAGCACAGATACGCAGTATTTT,CASRPPLAASTDTQYF
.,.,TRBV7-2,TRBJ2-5,TGTGCCAGCAGCGGAGAGGTTTTAGAGACCCAGTACTTC,CASSGEVLETQYF
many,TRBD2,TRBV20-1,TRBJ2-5,TGCAGTGCTTCTCAGAGCGGGAGGAGACAAGAGACCCAGTACTTC,CSASQSGRRQETQYF
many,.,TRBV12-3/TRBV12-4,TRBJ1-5,TGTGCCAGCAGCCCGGGACTGGGCAATCAGCCCCAGCATTTT,CASSPGLGNQPQHF
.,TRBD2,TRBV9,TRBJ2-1,TGTGCCAGCAGCGTGAGCGGGAGGGATTACAATGAGCAGTTCTTC,CASSVSGRDYNEQFF
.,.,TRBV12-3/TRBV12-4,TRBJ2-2,TGTGCCAGCAGTAGGCAGGTAGCCACCGGGGAGCTGTTTTTT,CASSRQVATGELFF
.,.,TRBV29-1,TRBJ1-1,TGCAGCGCGGGGGGACGGATGAACACTGAAGCTTTCTTT,CSAGGRMNTEAFF
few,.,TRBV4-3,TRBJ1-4,TGCGCCAGCAGCCAAGAACAGGCACGGCTTAATGAAAAACTGTTTTTT,CASSQEQARLNEKLFF
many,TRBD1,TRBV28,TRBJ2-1,TGTGCCAGCACCGCGGCCGGGACAGGGATAAATGAGCAGTTCTTC,CASTAAGTGINEQFF
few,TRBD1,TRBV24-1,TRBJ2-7,TGTGCCACCAGTGAAACGGGACAGGGGAAGCCCTACGAGCAGTACTTC,CATSETGQGKPYEQYF
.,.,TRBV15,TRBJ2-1,TGTGCCACCAGCAGAAGCCCTAGGGATGAGCAGTTCTTC,CATSRSPRDEQFF
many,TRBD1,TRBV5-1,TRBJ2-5,TGCGCCAGCAGCTTGGCGACAGGGACCTGGGAGACCCAGTACTTC,CASSLATGTWETQYF
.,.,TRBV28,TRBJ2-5,TGTGGCAGCAGTTTAATGGTAGGGGCCGGGACCCAGTACTTC,CGSSLMVGAGTQYF
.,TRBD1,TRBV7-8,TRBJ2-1,TGTGCCAGCAGCTTAGGAAGGACAGGGGGCTTGGATGAGCAGTTCTTC,CASSLGRTGGLDEQFF
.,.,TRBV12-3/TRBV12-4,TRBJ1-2,TGTGCCAGCAGTTTTTCGGCTAACTATGGCTACACCTTC,CASSFSANYGYTF
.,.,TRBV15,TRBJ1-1,TGTGCCACCAGCAGAGCGATTTCAGGGAACACTGAAGCTTTCTTT,CATSRAISGNTEAFF
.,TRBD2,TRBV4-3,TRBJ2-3,TGCGCCAGCAGCCAAGCGACTAGCGGGTTCACAGATACGCAGTATTTT,CASSQATSGFTDTQYF
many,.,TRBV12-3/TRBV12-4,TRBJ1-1,TGTGCCAGCAGTTACGGACTGAATGAAGCTTTCTTT,CASSYGLNEAFF
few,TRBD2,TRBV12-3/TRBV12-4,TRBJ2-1,TGTGCCAGCAGTCCCTCGTTAGCGGGGGGGCCGAATGAGCAGTTCTTC,CASSPSLAGGPNEQFF
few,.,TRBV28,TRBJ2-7,TGTGCCAGCAGTTTATGGCTTCAGGGGTCTCACGAGCAGTACTTC,CASSLWLQGSHEQYF